This T cell receptor (beta chain) appears in the sequencing data of a study of blood T cell repertoires in COVID-19. At the level of the study: Some COVID-19 samples were acute and others convalescent; all came from the United States, Italy and Spain.

The method was immunoSEQ multiplex PCR; TCRdb's version includes in-frame clones alone and lacks a portion of them. Among around 300,000 clones, approximately 83% were seen once, and the ten largest hold approximately 2.2%. The material sequenced was peripheral blood. The receptor comes from a woman in her thirties who had recovered from COVID-19.

In nucleotides, the CDR3 is TGTGCCAGCAGTATATCCAACACTGAAGCTTTCTTT. Protein: CASSISNTEAFF. The V call is TRBV12-3 or TRBV12-4, the J call TRBJ1-1; D is uncertain. The V end lost 5 bases, the J end lost 2 bases, and 6 bases lay between the germline ends. There are 12 residues in the CDR3.